This TCR beta chain was sequenced during a study of a mutant IDH1 vaccine in newly diagnosed glioma. Time point specified: week 35, safety follow-up. Doses of 300 ug of mutant IDH1 20-mer peptide were given with topical imiquimod. Diagnosis in the donors showed new WHO grade 3 or 4 astrocytomas that were IDH1-mutant and ATRX-lost. With regard to this clone: Its antigen is undetermined.

The V end lost 0 bases, the J end lost 7 bases, and 18 bases lay between the germline ends. CDR3 length: 16 amino acids. The germline V gene encodes CDR1 LGHNT and CDR2 FRNRAP. Produced via immunoSEQ multiplex PCR; TCRdb's table is partial and in-frame only. Of around 50,000 clones listed, roughly 91% are singletons. The sample here was PBMCs, taken from a glioma patient whose treatment included an IDH1 peptide vaccine. The chain is built from TRBV12-5 and TRBJ1-2; D possibly corresponds to TRBD1 (5 bases). This TCR derives from a woman between 35 and 50 years old with glioma. The CDR3 DNA follows: TGTGCTAGTGGTTTGGTACACCTGGAGGGGCTAGGTGGCTACACCTTC. Amino acid sequence: CASGLVHLEGLGGYTF.